The 27 T cell receptor beta chains below all came from one sample that was sequenced in a study of response to subunit inactivated influenza vaccine. TCRdb redid the calling of the RT-PCR reads with MiXCR, one entry per CDR3 protein. The table has around 790,000 distinct CDR3 sequences, approximately 22% seen once. Sequenced material: PBMCs from blood, taken about 5 days after vaccination. Every receptor here comes from a man aged 45 to 65 who received an inactivated influenza vaccine.

J is TRBJ2-1 and V is TRBV4-2; D could derive from TRBD1 or TRBD2 (6 bases each). CDR1 is LGHNA and CDR2 is YNFKEQ in the germline V gene. V was pared by 8 bases and J by 2 bases, with 13 bases between. CDR3 length: 14 amino acids. The CDR3, as DNA: TGTGCCAGCGGTGGAGGGGGTCCCTACAATGAGCAGTTCTTC. This sequence encodes CASGGGGPYNEQFF.

The chain combines TRBV6-5 with TRBJ2-2; D unclear. The CDR3 consists of 13 residues. Trimming left V 2 bases short and J 10 bases short, with 11 bases between. Germline assignment: CDR1 MNHEY and CDR2 SVGAGI. As DNA, the CDR3 is TGTGCCAGCAGTTACAGACCCTGGGAGGAGCTGTTTTTT. Protein product: CASSYRPWEELFF.

The V gene is TRBV7-6, the J gene TRBJ2-6; D is undetermined. Trimming took 6 bases from V and 0 from J, leaving 9 bases between them. Germline assignment: CDR1 SGHVS and CDR2 FNYEAQ. The CDR3 spans 15 residues. The CDR3 reads CASSVDPSGANVLTF. CDR3 nucleotides: TGTGCCAGCAGTGTTGATCCCTCTGGGGCCAACGTCCTGACTTTC. The whole variable domain, filled in from reference TRBV7-6 and TRBJ2-6, reads GAGVSQSPRYKVTKRGQDVALRCDPISGHVSLYWYRQALGQGPEFLTYFNYEAQQDKSGLPNDRFSAERPEGSISTLTIQRTEQRDSAMYRCASSVDPSGANVLTFGAGSRLTVL.

This clonotype showed up just a few times. The chain employs TRBV10-3 and TRBJ2-1; 9 bases map to TRBD1. V lost 3 bases, J lost 3 bases, and 3 bases stayed unmatched. Germline lookup yields CDR1 ENHRY and CDR2 SYGVKD. The CDR3 length is 15 residues. For the CDR3, the DNA is TGTGCCATCAGTGATTTGACAGGGGGCTACAATGAGCAGTTCTTC. Translation: CAISDLTGGYNEQFF.

This clonotype was counted a few times. V gene TRBV29-1 combines with J gene TRBJ1-2; 7 nucleotides align to TRBD1. The CDR3 is made up of 13 amino acids. The V and J ends lost 7 bases and 6 bases, in that order; junction bases with no gene match: 11. Per the germline V gene, CDR1 is SQVTM and CDR2 is ANQGSEA. The CDR3, as DNA: TGCAGCGCTGGAACCGGGACAGCTAATGGCTACACCTTC. The encoded protein is CSAGTGTANGYTF.

This clonotype has a handful of counts. The V and J genes are TRBV29-1 and TRBJ2-1; 9 positions match TRBD2. Losses at the gene ends were 5 bases for V and 2 bases for J; bases not matched to a gene: 25. This CDR3 region has 21 residues. Germline assignment: CDR1 SQVTM and CDR2 ANQGSEA. The CDR3 nucleotides are TGCAGCGTTCCAAGAAGCGGTAAGGGGGGCGCGCCTAGCGGGGCCTACAATGAGCAGTTCTTC. Its protein is CSVPRSGKGGAPSGAYNEQFF.

This clonotype was seen many times. CDR3 amino acids: CASSLAGLSFTDTQYF. The CDR3 DNA is TGTGCCAGCAGTTTAGCGGGACTTTCATTCACAGATACGCAGTATTTT. The V gene is TRBV12-3 or TRBV12-4, the J gene TRBJ2-3; possibly TRBD2 for D (6 bases). The CDR3 consists of 16 residues. The V gene lost 0 bases and the J gene lost 2 bases, with 12 bases spanning the gap.

This clonotype occurred once. An end of the junction differs from the germline gene, which may be a read error. V is TRBV6-1 and J is TRBJ2-3; D is perhaps TRBD1 (6 bases). The CDR3 totals 15 residues. The germline V gene has CDR1 MNHNS and CDR2 SASEGT. The CDR3 is CASSPQGPSTDTQDF. The CDR3 DNA reads as TGTGCCAGCAGTCCCCAGGGGCCGTCCACAGATACGCAGGATTTT.

This clonotype occurred many times. The V and J genes are TRBV18 and TRBJ2-1; maybe TRBD2 (7 bases). Trimming left V 0 bases short and J 7 bases short, with 16 bases between. The germline gives CDR1 KGHSH, CDR2 LQKENI. The CDR3 consists of 16 residues. Here the CDR3 reads CASSPPGWEGTNEQFF. In DNA form, the CDR3 reads TGTGCCAGCTCACCACCCGGCTGGGAGGGGACAAATGAGCAGTTCTTC.

This clonotype showed up just a few times. The gene calls are TRBV6-2 or TRBV6-3 and TRBJ2-1, with D unresolved. The ends were cut back, 8 bases at V and 3 bases at J, with 17 bases in the middle. Germline V gene lookup returns CDR1 MNHEY and CDR2 SVGEGT. The CDR3 length is 15 residues. The CDR3 region has the DNA TGTGCCAGCGGGCCCTTAAAAAGCTTCTACAATGAGCAGTTCTTC. Translation: CASGPLKSFYNEQFF.

This clonotype was seen a handful of times. This chain connects TRBV10-3 to TRBJ2-5; D might be TRBD1 or TRBD2, each matching 5 bases. This CDR3 region has 13 residues. The germline V gene has CDR1 ENHRY and CDR2 SYGVKD. The V gene lost 3 bases and the J gene lost 5 bases, with 10 bases spanning the gap. CDR3 loop: CAISENRRETQYF. The CDR3 region has the DNA TGTGCCATCAGTGAAAACAGGAGGGAGACCCAGTACTTC.

The chain is built from TRBV20-1 and TRBJ2-7, with 7 bases that match TRBD2. CDR3 length: 14 amino acids. Trimming at V came to 3 bases and at J to 4 bases, leaving 9 bases not matched to a gene. Per germline, CDR1 DFQATT and CDR2 SNEGSKA (reference sequence). CDR3 nucleotide sequence: TGCAGTGCTAGGGAACCTAGCGGACATTACGAGCAGTACTTC. Protein sequence: CSAREPSGHYEQYF.

This clonotype was recorded a few times. The CDR3 region is CASSPRGDTQYF. CDR3 nucleotide sequence: TGTGCCAGCAGCCCCCGAGGGGATACGCAGTATTTT. This sequence joins TRBV3-1 and TRBJ2-3; D is perhaps TRBD2 (5 bases). This CDR3 contains 12 residues. The V end lost 4 bases, the J end lost 6 bases, and 8 bases lay between the germline ends. Germline V CDR1 and CDR2: LGHDT, YNNKEL (reference sequence).

This clonotype turned up a few times. The rearrangement links TRBV6-5 to TRBJ2-3; no reliable D call. Trimming pared 0 bases from V and 2 bases from J, leaving 15 bases between. The germline gives CDR1 MNHEY, CDR2 SVGAGI. The CDR3 sequence is 17 residues long. The CDR3 DNA is TGTGCCAGCAGTTACTCAGTTCTGTCCCTCCACACAGATACGCAGTATTTT. It translates to CASSYSVLSLHTDTQYF.

V gene TRBV6-2 or TRBV6-3 combines with J gene TRBJ2-1; D could derive from TRBD1 or TRBD2 (5 bases each). V shed 2 bases and J shed 10 bases, with 12 bases lying between them. Looked up from germline, CDR1 is MNHEY and CDR2 is SVGEGT. This CDR3 comprises 13 residues. As DNA, the CDR3 is TGTGCCAGCAGTTACGAGGGGTTGGGGGAGCAGTTCTTC. Translated, it gives CASSYEGLGEQFF.

The chain links TRBV6-5 to TRBJ2-5, with 8 bases aligning to TRBD1. J lost 0 bases, V lost 2 bases, and 11 bases had no gene match. The CDR3 extends over 18 amino acids. Germline assignment: CDR1 MNHEY and CDR2 SVGAGI. The CDR3 nucleotides read TGTGCCAGCAGTTACGACGCCGGGACAGGTCCATACCAAGAGACCCAGTACTTC. This gives the protein CASSYDAGTGPYQETQYF.

This clonotype occurred many times. The V gene is TRBV29-1, the J gene TRBJ2-5, with a tentative D call TRBD1 (5 bases). CDR1 is SQVTM and CDR2 is ANQGSEA in the germline V gene. Trimming removed 0 bases from V and 1 base from J, with 9 bases in between. The CDR3 extends over 14 amino acids. CDR3 nucleotide sequence: TGCAGCGTTGAAGATGCAGGGCCCCAAGAGACCCAGTACTTC. As protein: CSVEDAGPQETQYF.

This clonotype was counted between two and nine times. The rearrangement links TRBV4-2 to TRBJ2-1; possibly TRBD2 for D (5 bases). The germline V gene has CDR1 LGHNA and CDR2 YNFKEQ. Deletions cut 3 bases from V and 5 bases from J, with 11 bases between. This CDR3 contains 14 residues. DNA of the CDR3: TGTGCCAGCAGCCAGGAGGACCTAAACAATGAGCAGTTCTTC. The encoded protein is CASSQEDLNNEQFF.

The chain employs TRBV27 and TRBJ1-2; D remains ambiguous. The CDR3 is 14 amino acids. Germline V gene sequence: CDR1 MNHEY, CDR2 SMNVEV (reference sequence). V was trimmed by 1 base and J by 7 bases, leaving 13 bases between them. Here the CDR3 DNA reads TGTGCCAGCAGTTTATACCGGGGTACTGGTGGCTACACCTTC. It codes for CASSLYRGTGGYTF.

This clonotype appeared a few times. The chain couples TRBV4-1 to TRBJ2-5; D may be TRBD1 or TRBD2 (5 bases each). Germline CDR1 is MGHRA and CDR2 is YSYEKL. Between the trimmed V and J ends, which lost 3 bases and 5 bases, there was a span of 16 bases. The CDR3 has 15 amino acids. The CDR3 sequence: CASSQSGTSGETQYF. The CDR3 DNA is TGCGCCAGCAGCCAGTCAGGGACCTCCGGGGAGACCCAGTACTTC.

This chain connects TRBV7-9 to TRBJ2-3, with no clear D. Germline CDR1 is SEHNR and CDR2 is FQNEAQ (reference sequence). The V end lost 2 bases, the J end lost 4 bases, and 10 bases lay between the germline ends. The CDR3 contains 14 residues. The chain's CDR3 is CASSLMAPADTQYF. The DNA of the CDR3 is TGTGCCAGCAGCTTAATGGCCCCGGCAGATACGCAGTATTTT. Full variable domain (rest looked up from reference TRBV7-9 and TRBJ2-3): DTGVSQNPRHKITKRGQNVTFRCDPISEHNRLYWYRQTLGQGPEFLTYFQNEAQLEKSRLLSDRFSAERPKGSFSTLEIQRTEQGDSAMYLCASSLMAPADTQYFGPGTRLTVL.

The chain is built from TRBV6-2 or TRBV6-3 and TRBJ2-1; 9 nucleotides align to TRBD2. Trimming took 0 bases from V and 5 from J; bases not matched to a gene: 11. Germline assignment: CDR1 MNHEY and CDR2 SVGEGT. CDR3 size: 18 residues. CDR3 bases: TGTGCCAGCAGTTACTCGATTTATGACGGGACTAGCAACAATGAGCAGTTCTTC. This translates into CASSYSIYDGTSNNEQFF.

The gene calls are TRBV10-2 and TRBJ2-5; possibly TRBD1 for D (6 bases). The CDR3 loop spans 13 amino acids. V lost 4 bases and J 5 bases, leaving 11 bases between the germline ends. Germline values: CDR1 WSHSY, CDR2 SAAADI. CDR3 sequence (DNA): TGCGCCAGCAGTGCTTGGCAGGGGGAGACCCAGTACTTC. Amino acids: CASSAWQGETQYF.

There are a few counts of this clonotype. The J gene is TRBJ2-3, the V gene TRBV4-3; D is tentatively TRBD1 or TRBD2 (5 bases each). Germline V gene data show CDR1 as LGHNA and CDR2 as YSLEER. V was cut by 2 bases and J by 4 bases, with 16 bases left in between. This CDR3 is 16 amino acids long. For the CDR3, the DNA is TGCGCCAGCAGCCAATCGAGGGGCAAGGGTGCAGATACGCAGTATTTT. This translates into CASSQSRGKGADTQYF.

CDR3 in amino acids: CASSQDWTNRADTQYF. CDR3 nucleotides: TGCGCCAGCAGCCAAGACTGGACGAACCGAGCAGATACGCAGTATTTT. This chain uses TRBV4-3 with TRBJ2-3; D gene uncertain. Trimming pared 0 bases from V and 4 bases from J, leaving 14 bases between. Germline-derived CDR1 and CDR2 are LGHNA and YSLEER. The CDR3 spans 16 residues.

This clonotype was found a few times. The rearrangement links TRBV12-3 or TRBV12-4 to TRBJ1-4; 12 nucleotides match TRBD1. The CDR3 has 14 residues. With 6 bases clipped from V and 10 bases from J, the junction kept 6 bases outside the gene matches. CDR3 residues: CASSQGDRGRKLFF. The CDR3 DNA sequence: TGTGCCAGCAGCCAGGGGGACAGGGGGCGAAAACTGTTTTTT.

This chain links TRBV11-2 with TRBJ2-7, with TRBD1 as a possible D gene (6 bases). The CDR3 is 15 residues long. Germline CDR1 reads SGHAT; CDR2 reads FQNNGV. The V and J ends lost 1 base and 5 bases respectively, with 15 bases between them. CDR3 sequence: CASSLAGVGSNEQYF. The DNA for the CDR3 is TGTGCCAGCAGCTTAGCAGGGGTTGGATCCAACGAGCAGTACTTC.